This T cell receptor beta chain stems from a study of CD8 T cell repertoires and HIV-1 epitope variants. About the research overall: Twenty-five autologous and known Gag and Nef epitope variant peptides each stimulated T cells separately.

On this clone: Its target is not known.

Germline CDR1 is SGHRS and CDR2 is YFSETQ. Trimming removed 0 bases from V and 0 bases from J, with 6 bases in between. The CDR3 totals 14 residues. Broader study findings: Most of the nine antigen-specific clonotypes appeared cross-reactive to autologous or escape variants.

Sequencing of TCR beta CDR3 used immunoSEQ survey depth. Produced via immunoSEQ multiplex PCR; TCRdb's table is partial and in-frame only. Among over 90,000 clones listed, almost 75% were seen once. Specimen: uncultured baseline CD8+ T cells from peripheral blood mononuclear cells (PBMCs). The rearrangement links TRBV5-1 to TRBJ1-1; unclear D gene. This clonotype was sampled from a male donor with HIV. In nucleotides, the CDR3 is TGCGCCAGCAGCTTGGGAGGCTTGAACACTGAAGCTTTCTTT. Translated: CASSLGGLNTEAFF. The full variable domain, completed using reference TRBV5-1 and TRBJ1-1, is KAGVTQTPRYLIKTRGQQVTLSCSPISGHRSVSWYQQTPGQGLQFLFEYFSETQRNKGNFPGRFSGRQFSNSRSEMNVSTLELGDSALYLCASSLGGLNTEAFFGQGTRLTVV.